The 27 T cell receptor beta chains listed next were all sequenced from one sample in a study of T cell changes during pregnancy in multiple sclerosis. Generated by immunoSEQ multiplex PCR, the TCRdb table keeps only in-frame clones and is missing some. The sample has 60,000 to 85,000 clones, 90% to 95% seen once. The source was peripheral blood, collected in the second trimester of pregnancy. These receptors originate from a female donor in good health, enrolled as a control in a pregnancy study.

The J gene is TRBJ1-1, the V gene TRBV28, with TRBD1 matching 11 bases. This CDR3 spans 16 amino acids. Germline trimming cut 6 bases from V and 1 base from J; bases unmatched to any gene: 7. From germline, CDR1 is MDHEN and CDR2 SYDVKM. CDR3 DNA sequence: TGTGCCAGCAGGCCTGGACAGGGGGCCTGGAACACTGAAGCTTTCTTT. This encodes CASRPGQGAWNTEAFF.

The CDR3 here is CASSPSGGEQYF. The CDR3 DNA follows: TGTGCCAGCAGCCCCTCGGGGGGGGAGCAGTACTTC. The chain employs TRBV7-2 and TRBJ2-7; TRBD2 aligns across 8 bases. V was clipped by 5 bases and J by 7 bases; unmatched bases: 4. The length of the CDR3 is 12 residues. Germline V gene lookup returns CDR1 SGHTA and CDR2 FQGNSA.

This clone was observed a handful of times. This sequence joins TRBV6-5 and TRBJ1-2; 10 nucleotides agree with TRBD1. CDR3 length: 15 residues. Germline loops: CDR1 MNHEY, CDR2 SVGAGI. The junction had 4 bases not matched to a gene; V was cut back by 2 bases and J by 4 bases. The CDR3 nucleotides read TGTGCCAGCAGTTACCGGGGACAGGGGAGCTATGGCTACACCTTC. Translated, it gives CASSYRGQGSYGYTF.

This rearrangement joins TRBV4-3 to TRBJ1-4, with TRBD1 as a possible D gene (6 bases). From germline, CDR1 is LGHNA and CDR2 YSLEER. The V gene lost 0 bases and the J gene lost 0 bases, with 11 bases spanning the gap. This CDR3 is built from 17 residues. The CDR3 here is CASSQDGRGSTNEKLFF. The CDR3 bases are TGCGCCAGCAGCCAAGATGGCAGGGGCTCAACTAATGAAAAACTGTTTTTT.

The chain recombines TRBV28 with TRBJ1-2, with TRBD1 matching over 8 bases. In germline, CDR1 is MDHEN, CDR2 SYDVKM. V was pared by 3 bases and J by 6 bases, with 3 bases of the junction left unmatched. The CDR3 is 13 residues long. CDR3 sequence (DNA): TGTGCCAGCAGTTTGACAGGGGACAATGGCTACACCTTC. Translation: CASSLTGDNGYTF.

This clone was detected only once. The chain is built from TRBV15 and TRBJ1-5, with 10 bases fitting TRBD1. From germline, CDR1 is LNHNV and CDR2 YYDKDF (reference sequence). This CDR3 comprises 16 residues. Trimming took 0 bases from V and 4 from J; bases not matched to a gene: 3. CDR3 in amino acids: CATSRDGGQGNQPQHF. The CDR3 nucleotides are TGTGCCACCAGCAGAGATGGGGGACAGGGGAATCAGCCCCAGCATTTT.

The rearrangement joins TRBV28 to TRBJ2-1; 12 bases match TRBD2. Germline V lookup: CDR1 MDHEN, CDR2 SYDVKM. The CDR3 totals 16 residues. The junction had 6 bases not matched to a gene; V was cut back by 6 bases and J by 3 bases. CDR3 DNA sequence: TGTGCCAGCAGCTTGAAGACTAGCGGGGGCTACAATGAGCAGTTCTTC. This codes for CASSLKTSGGYNEQFF. Full variable domain (remainder filled in from reference TRBV28 and TRBJ2-1): DVKVTQSSRYLVKRTGEKVFLECVQDMDHENMFWYRQDPGLGLRLIYFSYDVKMKEKGDIPEGYSVSREKKERFSLILESASTNQTSMYLCASSLKTSGGYNEQFFGPGTRLTVL.

The V gene is TRBV5-4, the J gene TRBJ2-3; the match to TRBD2 covers 13 bases. V trimming: 4 bases; J trimming: 5 bases; junction bases outside the gene matches: 10. Germline assignment: CDR1 SGHNT and CDR2 YYREEE (reference sequence). This CDR3 comprises 17 residues. CDR3: CASSAPGLAGSQDTQYF. In nucleotides, the CDR3 is TGTGCCAGCAGCGCCCCGGGACTAGCGGGGTCGCAAGATACGCAGTATTTT.

This chain uses TRBV5-6 with TRBJ2-3; 7 bases match TRBD2. V was clipped by 3 bases and J by 6 bases; unmatched bases: 13. This CDR3 contains 16 residues. CDR1 and CDR2 from the germline V gene are SGHDT and YYEEEE. The CDR3 loop is CASSSRSSGPPDTQYF. CDR3 DNA sequence: TGTGCCAGCAGCTCCCGATCTAGCGGTCCCCCGGATACGCAGTATTTT.

This chain links TRBV2 with TRBJ2-1; 10 nucleotides agree with TRBD1. Trimming removed 6 bases from V and 8 bases from J; junction bases left unmatched: 7. The CDR3 is 14 residues long. Germline V CDR1 and CDR2: SNHLY, FYNNEI. Written as DNA, the CDR3 is TGTGCCAGCAGATACACCGGGACAGGGGATGAGCAGTTCTTC. Amino acids: CASRYTGTGDEQFF.

V usage is TRBV6-1 and J usage is TRBJ1-1; possibly TRBD1 for D (5 bases). V shed 3 bases and J shed 6 bases, with 14 bases lying between them. Per germline, CDR1 MNHNS and CDR2 SASEGT. The CDR3 has 14 residues. CDR3: CASSDQAGQAEAFF. Here the CDR3 DNA reads TGTGCCAGCAGTGACCAGGCGGGGCAGGCTGAAGCTTTCTTT.

The chain has TRBV9 and TRBJ2-1, with TRBD2 matching 12 bases. Germline-derived CDR1 and CDR2 are SGDLS and YYNGEE. Trimming removed 4 bases from V and 4 bases from J; junction bases left unmatched: 3. The CDR3 loop spans 15 amino acids. CDR3 coding DNA: TGTGCCAGCAGCCCGACTAGCGGGGGATACAATGAGCAGTTCTTC. Encoded protein: CASSPTSGGYNEQFF.

V and J are TRBV28 and TRBJ1-2; perhaps TRBD1 as D (5 bases). The V gene lost 3 bases and the J gene lost 4 bases, with 9 bases spanning the gap. The CDR3 loop spans 13 amino acids. CDR1 is MDHEN, CDR2 SYDVKM, per germline. CDR3 DNA: TGTGCCAGCAGTTTTGTAGGGGCCTATGGCTACACCTTC. It yields the protein CASSFVGAYGYTF.

A single count supports this clone. At one of its ends the junction is not consistent with the germline gene, which may arise from a read error. The CDR3 DNA reads TGTGCTAGCAGCCCTGCGCCGGTAGCAGCATTTCCCTACGAGCAGTACTTC. As protein: CASSPAPVAAFPYEQYF. The rearrangement joins TRBV7-7 to TRBJ2-7, with D unresolved. The germline V gene has CDR1 SSHAT and CDR2 FNYEAQ (reference sequence). The CDR3 consists of 17 residues.

The chain couples TRBV2 to TRBJ2-1, with 7 nucleotides matching TRBD2. Trimming cost V 3 bases and J 8 bases; bases outside gene matches: 4. Germline V gene lookup returns CDR1 SNHLY and CDR2 FYNNEI. The CDR3 runs 13 residues. CDR3: CASSDGGEDEQFF. For the CDR3, the DNA is TGTGCCAGCAGTGATGGGGGGGAAGATGAGCAGTTCTTC.

The chain combines TRBV25-1 with TRBJ2-7; TRBD2 might be the D (6 bases). The CDR3 contains 15 residues. V was trimmed by 3 bases and J by 2 bases, leaving 14 bases between them. Per germline, CDR1 MGHDK and CDR2 SYGVNS. CDR3 residues: CASSDGGREPYEQYF. The CDR3 coding sequence is TGTGCCAGCAGTGACGGGGGTAGGGAGCCCTACGAGCAGTACTTC.

V usage is TRBV7-6 and J usage is TRBJ2-2; 8 positions match TRBD1. From germline, CDR1 is SGHVS and CDR2 FNYEAQ. The CDR3 is made up of 19 amino acids. V shed 5 bases and J 3 bases; nucleotides not matched to a gene: 17. CDR3 protein: CASSITTGAMNAHTGELFF. The CDR3 nucleotides are TGTGCCAGCAGCATAACGACAGGGGCCATGAACGCGCACACCGGGGAGCTGTTTTTT.

The V gene is TRBV6-4, the J gene TRBJ1-2, with 9 positions matching TRBD1. V gave up 2 bases and J gave up 7 bases; unmatched junction bases: 2. CDR1 MRHNA and CDR2 SNTAGT come from the germline V gene. The CDR3 is made up of 13 amino acids. CDR3 loop: CASSDATGGGYTF. CDR3 nucleotide sequence: TGTGCCAGCAGTGACGCGACAGGGGGTGGCTACACCTTC.

This clone was detected once. The chain recombines TRBV5-1 with TRBJ2-7, with D possibly TRBD1 on 6 matching bases. The CDR3 sequence is 15 residues long. Germline assignment: CDR1 SGHRS and CDR2 YFSETQ. Trimming removed 5 bases from V and 4 bases from J, with 19 bases in between. In DNA form, the CDR3 reads TGCGCCAGCAGTCCCGGGACACCTTCGGGATACGAGCAGTACTTC. Translation gives CASSPGTPSGYEQYF.

This sequence joins TRBV4-2 and TRBJ2-1, with 8 positions matching TRBD2. Germline CDR1 and CDR2: LGHNA and YNFKEQ. This CDR3 is 15 amino acids long. V lost 0 bases, J lost 3 bases, and 1 base stayed unmatched. The CDR3 DNA sequence: TGTGCCAGCAGCCAAGAGCGGGAGGTCTACAATGAGCAGTTCTTC. Translation: CASSQEREVYNEQFF.

V gene TRBV4-3 combines with J gene TRBJ1-2; maybe TRBD1 (6 bases). Germline CDR1 reads LGHNA; CDR2 reads YSLEER. The V end lost 0 bases, the J end lost 4 bases, and 9 bases lay between the germline ends. This CDR3 is 14 amino acids long. The DNA of the CDR3 is TGCGCCAGCAGCCAAGATAGGGGGTCCTATGGCTACACCTTC. Protein product: CASSQDRGSYGYTF.

The genes are TRBV6-1 and TRBJ2-1; 10 bases agree with TRBD1. Germline V lookup: CDR1 MNHNS, CDR2 SASEGT. Trimming took 0 bases from V and 7 from J; bases not matched to a gene: 6. CDR3 length equals 16 residues. As DNA, the CDR3 is TGTGCCAGCAGTGAAGCGGGGGGACAGGGGAGGAATGAGCAGTTCTTC. This gives the protein CASSEAGGQGRNEQFF.

This chain uses TRBV19 with TRBJ1-5; D might be TRBD1 (5 bases). Trimming took off 5 bases at V and 3 bases at J, with 17 bases between the two ends. The CDR3 has 16 amino acids. Germline V gene sequence: CDR1 LNHDA, CDR2 SQIVND (reference sequence). In DNA form, the CDR3 reads TGTGCCAGTAGTCCCTCACCAGGGAGGGTCAATCAGCCCCAGCATTTT. Translated, it gives CASSPSPGRVNQPQHF. The variable domain in full, with the rest retrieved from reference TRBV19 and TRBJ1-5, is DGGITQSPKYLFRKEGQNVTLSCEQNLNHDAMYWYRQDPGQGLRLIYYSQIVNDFQKGDIAEGYSVSREKKESFPLTVTSAQKNPTAFYLCASSPSPGRVNQPQHFGDGTRLSIL.

The chain couples TRBV13 to TRBJ1-1, with D hard to call. The CDR3 has 14 amino acids. V was clipped by 5 bases and J by 0 bases, with 10 bases between them. Per the germline V gene, CDR1 is PRHDT and CDR2 is FYEKMQ (reference sequence). As DNA, the CDR3 is TGTGCCAGCAGCCGACCGCAGGTGAACACTGAAGCTTTCTTT. It codes for CASSRPQVNTEAFF.

V usage is TRBV19 and J usage is TRBJ2-5; D not resolved. The CDR3 sequence is 12 residues long. The V and J ends lost 7 bases and 5 bases respectively, with 11 bases between them. Germline CDR1 LNHDA, CDR2 SQIVND (reference sequence). CDR3 in DNA: TGTGCCAGTAACGGTCCCCGGGAGACCCAGTACTTC. Translating gives CASNGPRETQYF.

This chain uses TRBV6-1 with TRBJ2-7; 9 bases are shared with TRBD1. The CDR3 consists of 15 residues. Germline V CDR1 and CDR2: MNHNS, SASEGT. J gave up 3 bases and V 0 bases, and 3 bases lay outside the gene matches. The CDR3: CASSEAVDRGYEQYF. The CDR3 nucleotides read TGTGCCAGCAGTGAAGCGGTGGACAGGGGCTACGAGCAGTACTTC.

In nucleotides, the CDR3 is TGCAGTGCTAGCTACGAAAAACTGTTTTTT. Its protein product is CSASYEKLFF. The V gene is TRBV20-1, the J gene TRBJ1-4, with no clear D. Germline CDR1 reads DFQATT; CDR2 reads SNEGSKA (reference sequence). The ends were cut back, 3 bases at V and 8 bases at J, with 4 bases in the middle. The CDR3 has 10 amino acids.